This TCR beta chain was observed in a study of Ad26.COV2.S vaccination and SARS-CoV-2 variants. Study background: Donor got 5x10^10 or 1x10^11 viral particles of Ad26.COV2.S.

Germline assignment: CDR1 MGHRA and CDR2 YSYEKL. The V gene end was trimmed by 4 bases and the J gene end by 7 bases; junction bases not matched to a gene: 6. The CDR3 consists of 14 residues. Treatment here: roughly 20 received Ad26.COV2.S at low or high dose, single or two shots; about 5 received placebo; per-sample allocation not given. It was on day 63 after the first vaccine or placebo injection that samples were taken. TCRdb's copy holds only in-frame clones and misses some; the assay was immunoSEQ multiplex PCR. The table has 440,000 or so clones, approximately 90% seen once. The specimen comprised peripheral blood, sampled in a trial of Ad26.COV2.S vaccine versus placebo. The receptor was isolated from a person between 18 and 59 years old who received the Ad26.COV2.S COVID-19 vaccine or a placebo. The genes are TRBV4-1 and TRBJ1-4, with 7 bases that match TRBD1. The CDR3 DNA is TGCGCCAGCAGCCGACAGGGAAACGGTGAAAAACTGTTTTTT. It codes for CASSRQGNGEKLFF.